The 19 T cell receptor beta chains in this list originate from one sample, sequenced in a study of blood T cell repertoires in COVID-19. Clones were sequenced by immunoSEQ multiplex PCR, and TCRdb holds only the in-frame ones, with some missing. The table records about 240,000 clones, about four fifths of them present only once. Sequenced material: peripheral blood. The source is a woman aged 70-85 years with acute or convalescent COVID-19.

Written as DNA, the CDR3 is TGTGCCAGCAGTTTTGTCGGGGGGAACACTGAAGCTTTCTTT. It translates to CASSFVGGNTEAFF. V and J are TRBV6-5 and TRBJ1-1; a possible D gene is TRBD1 (5 bases). This CDR3 spans 14 amino acids. Germline lookup yields CDR1 MNHEY and CDR2 SVGAGI. The V end was cut by 4 bases, the J end by 1 base, with 10 bases between.

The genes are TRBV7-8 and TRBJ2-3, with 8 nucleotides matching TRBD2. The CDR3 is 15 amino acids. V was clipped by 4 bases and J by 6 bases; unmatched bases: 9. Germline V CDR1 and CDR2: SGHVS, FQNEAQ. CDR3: CASSSQGTSRDTQYF. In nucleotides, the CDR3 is TGTGCCAGCAGCTCCCAAGGGACTAGTAGGGATACGCAGTATTTT.

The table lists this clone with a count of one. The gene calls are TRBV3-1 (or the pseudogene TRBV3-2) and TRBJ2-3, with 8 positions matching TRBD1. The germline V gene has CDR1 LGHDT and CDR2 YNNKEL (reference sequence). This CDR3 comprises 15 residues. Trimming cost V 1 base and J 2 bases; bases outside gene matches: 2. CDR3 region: CASSQGQGITDTQYF. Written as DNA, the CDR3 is TGTGCCAGCAGCCAAGGACAGGGGATCACAGATACGCAGTATTTT.

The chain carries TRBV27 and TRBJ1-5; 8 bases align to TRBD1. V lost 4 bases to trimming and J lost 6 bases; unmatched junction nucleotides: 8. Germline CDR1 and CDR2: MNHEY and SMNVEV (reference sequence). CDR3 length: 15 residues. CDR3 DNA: TGTGCCAGCAGTTCTAAAGGACAGGGCGGTCAGCCCCAGCATTTT. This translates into CASSSKGQGGQPQHF.

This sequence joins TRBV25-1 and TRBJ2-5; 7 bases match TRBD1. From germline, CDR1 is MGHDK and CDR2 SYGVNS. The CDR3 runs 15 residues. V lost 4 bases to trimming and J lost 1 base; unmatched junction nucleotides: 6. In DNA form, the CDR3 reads TGTGCCAGCAGTGGTTCAGACAGGGCCCAAGAGACCCAGTACTTC. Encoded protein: CASSGSDRAQETQYF.

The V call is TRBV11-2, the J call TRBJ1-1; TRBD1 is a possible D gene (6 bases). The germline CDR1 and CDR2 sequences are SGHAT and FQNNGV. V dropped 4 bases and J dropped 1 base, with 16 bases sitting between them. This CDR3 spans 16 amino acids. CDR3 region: CASSYAPGQTNTEAFF. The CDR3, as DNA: TGTGCCAGCAGCTACGCCCCGGGACAAACGAACACTGAAGCTTTCTTT.

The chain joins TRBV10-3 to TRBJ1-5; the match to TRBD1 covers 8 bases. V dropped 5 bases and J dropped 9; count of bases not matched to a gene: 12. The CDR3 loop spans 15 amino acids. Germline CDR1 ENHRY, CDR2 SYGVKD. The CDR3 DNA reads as TGTGCCATCAGTCCCGGACAGGGAGTTAATGGGCCCCAGCATTTT. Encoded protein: CAISPGQGVNGPQHF.

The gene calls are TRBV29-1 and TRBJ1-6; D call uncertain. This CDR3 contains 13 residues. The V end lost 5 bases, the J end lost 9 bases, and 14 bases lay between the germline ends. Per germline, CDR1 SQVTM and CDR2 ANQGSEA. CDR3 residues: CSVRSGSGSPLHF. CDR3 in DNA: TGCAGCGTTCGGTCCGGGTCTGGTTCACCCCTCCACTTT.

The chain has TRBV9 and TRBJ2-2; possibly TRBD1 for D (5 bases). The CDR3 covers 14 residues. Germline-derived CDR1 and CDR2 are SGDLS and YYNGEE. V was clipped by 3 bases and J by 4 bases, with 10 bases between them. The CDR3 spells CASSGRQSTGELFF. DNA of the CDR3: TGTGCCAGCAGCGGTCGACAGAGCACCGGGGAGCTGTTTTTT. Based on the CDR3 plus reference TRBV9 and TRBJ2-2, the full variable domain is DSGVTQTPKHLITATGQRVTLRCSPRSGDLSVYWYQQSLDQGLQFLIQYYNGEERAKGNILERFSAQQFPDLHSELNLSSLELGDSALYFCASSGRQSTGELFFGEGSRLTVL.

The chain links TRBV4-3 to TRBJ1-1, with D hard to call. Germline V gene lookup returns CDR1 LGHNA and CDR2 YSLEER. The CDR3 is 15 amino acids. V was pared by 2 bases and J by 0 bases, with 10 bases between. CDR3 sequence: CASSQWEGMNTEAFF. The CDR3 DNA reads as TGCGCCAGCAGCCAATGGGAGGGTATGAACACTGAAGCTTTCTTT.

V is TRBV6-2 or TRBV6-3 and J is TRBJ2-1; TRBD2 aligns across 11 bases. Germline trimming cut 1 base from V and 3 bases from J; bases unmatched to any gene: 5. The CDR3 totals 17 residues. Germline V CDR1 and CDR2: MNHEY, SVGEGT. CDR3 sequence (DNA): TGTGCCAGCAGTTACTTTCTCCTAGCGGGGGGCTACAATGAGCAGTTCTTC. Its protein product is CASSYFLLAGGYNEQFF.

The CDR3 coding sequence is TGTGCCAGCAGTGAAGGTCCGCGGGGCCAAGAGACCCAGTACTTC. Encoded protein: CASSEGPRGQETQYF. The gene calls are TRBV2 and TRBJ2-5; possible D gene TRBD2, 6 bases. V was trimmed by 1 base and J by 1 base, leaving 10 bases between them. This CDR3 spans 15 amino acids. The germline V gene has CDR1 SNHLY and CDR2 FYNNEI.

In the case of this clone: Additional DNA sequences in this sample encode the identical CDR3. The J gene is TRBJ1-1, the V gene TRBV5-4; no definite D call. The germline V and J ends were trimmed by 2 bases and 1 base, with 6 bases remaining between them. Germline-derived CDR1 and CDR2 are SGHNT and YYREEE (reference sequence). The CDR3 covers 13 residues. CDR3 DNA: TGTGCCAGCAGCTTCGAGGGGAACACTGAAGCTTTCTTT. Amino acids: CASSFEGNTEAFF.

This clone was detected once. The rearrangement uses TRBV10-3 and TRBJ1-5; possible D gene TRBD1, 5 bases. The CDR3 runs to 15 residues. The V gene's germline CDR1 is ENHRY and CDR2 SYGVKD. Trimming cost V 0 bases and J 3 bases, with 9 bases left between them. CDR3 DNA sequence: TGTGCCATCAGTGAGTCGGGGGGTCCCAATCAGCCCCAGCATTTT. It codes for CAISESGGPNQPQHF.

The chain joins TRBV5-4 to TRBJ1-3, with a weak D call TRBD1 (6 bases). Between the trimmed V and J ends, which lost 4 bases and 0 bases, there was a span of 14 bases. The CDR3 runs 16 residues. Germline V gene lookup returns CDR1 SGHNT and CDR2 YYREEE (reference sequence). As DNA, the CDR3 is TGTGCCAGCAGCCCCGGACAGTCTATCTCTGGAAACACCATATATTTT. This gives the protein CASSPGQSISGNTIYF.

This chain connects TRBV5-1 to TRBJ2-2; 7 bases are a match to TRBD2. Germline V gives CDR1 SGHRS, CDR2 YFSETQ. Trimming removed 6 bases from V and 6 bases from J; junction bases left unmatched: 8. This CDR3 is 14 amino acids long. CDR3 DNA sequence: TGCGCCAGCACCCTGGGAGGGGATGCCGGGGAGCTGTTTTTT. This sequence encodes CASTLGGDAGELFF.

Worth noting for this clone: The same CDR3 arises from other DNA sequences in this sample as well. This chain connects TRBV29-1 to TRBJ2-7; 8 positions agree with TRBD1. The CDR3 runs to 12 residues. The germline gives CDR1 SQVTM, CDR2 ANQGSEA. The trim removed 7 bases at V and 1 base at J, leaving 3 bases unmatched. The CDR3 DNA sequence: TGCAGCGCCGGACAGGGATCCTACGAGCAGTACTTC. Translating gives CSAGQGSYEQYF.

The DNA of the CDR3 is TGTGCCAGCAGCGTTTCCGGGACAGCCCAAGAGACCCAGTACTTC. Protein: CASSVSGTAQETQYF. V is TRBV9 and J is TRBJ2-5, with 7 positions matching TRBD1. Germline values: CDR1 SGDLS, CDR2 YYNGEE. Trimming at V came to 2 bases and at J to 1 base, leaving 5 bases not matched to a gene. The CDR3 extends over 15 amino acids.

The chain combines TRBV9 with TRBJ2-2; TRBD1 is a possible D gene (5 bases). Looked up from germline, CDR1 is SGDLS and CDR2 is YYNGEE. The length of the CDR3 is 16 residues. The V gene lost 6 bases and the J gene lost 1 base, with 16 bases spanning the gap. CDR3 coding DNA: TGTGCCAGCACCCCATACGGACACTTGAACACCGGGGAGCTGTTTTTT. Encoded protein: CASTPYGHLNTGELFF.